This TCR beta chain was sequenced in a study of blood T cell repertoires in COVID-19. Whole-study context: From T cells, B-cell-depleted T cells, or PBMCs came the material, which was cDNA or gDNA.

The V gene's germline CDR1 is SGHTA and CDR2 FQGTGA. The CDR3 is 14 residues long. The V segment lost 5 bases and the J segment 1 base; nucleotides outside the gene matches: 4. As processed by the authors: Quantification of nucleated cells was approximated via reference gene primer amplification. Libraries were prepared by immunoSEQ multiplex PCR; TCRdb keeps only in-frame clonotypes and omits some of them. The V and J calls and the clone size are those of that table, but D and trimming were determined from the DNA. The table includes about 100,000 clones, about four fifths detected once. The TCR originated in an elderly man with COVID-19, enrolled during active disease. Sequencing was carried out using peripheral blood. The gene calls are TRBV7-3 and TRBJ2-5; 7 nucleotides match TRBD1. In DNA form, the CDR3 reads TGTGCCAGCAGCCCGGGACAGATCCAAGAGACCCAGTACTTC. This encodes CASSPGQIQETQYF.